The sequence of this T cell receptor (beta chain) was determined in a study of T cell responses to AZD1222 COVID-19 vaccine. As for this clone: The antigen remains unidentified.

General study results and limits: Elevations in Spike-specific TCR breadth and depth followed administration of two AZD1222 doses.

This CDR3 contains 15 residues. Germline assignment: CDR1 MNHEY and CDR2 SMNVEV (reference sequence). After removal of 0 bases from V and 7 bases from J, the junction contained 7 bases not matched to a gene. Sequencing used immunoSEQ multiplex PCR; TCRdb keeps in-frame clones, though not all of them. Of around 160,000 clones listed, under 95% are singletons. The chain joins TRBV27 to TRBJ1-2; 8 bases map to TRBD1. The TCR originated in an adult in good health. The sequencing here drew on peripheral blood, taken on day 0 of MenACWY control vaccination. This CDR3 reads CASSLSSGQGAGYTF. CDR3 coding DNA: TGTGCCAGCAGTTTATCTAGCGGGCAGGGGGCTGGCTACACCTTC.